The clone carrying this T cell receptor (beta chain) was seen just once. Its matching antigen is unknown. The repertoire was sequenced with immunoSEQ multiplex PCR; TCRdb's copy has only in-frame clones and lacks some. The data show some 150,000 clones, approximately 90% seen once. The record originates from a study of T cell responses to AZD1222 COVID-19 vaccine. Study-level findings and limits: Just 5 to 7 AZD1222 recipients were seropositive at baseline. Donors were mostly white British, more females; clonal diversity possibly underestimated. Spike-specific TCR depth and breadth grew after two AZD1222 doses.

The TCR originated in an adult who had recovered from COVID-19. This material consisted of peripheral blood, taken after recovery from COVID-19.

The CDR3, as DNA: TGCGCCAGCAGCTCTCACCCGGGAGCCAACACTGAAGCTTTCTTT. Protein product: CASSSHPGANTEAFF. The chain links TRBV5-1 to TRBJ1-1; D uncertain. The CDR3 is made up of 15 amino acids. Trimming shortened V by 3 bases and J by 2 bases, and 14 bases separated the two germline ends. The germline V gene encodes CDR1 SGHRS and CDR2 YFSETQ.